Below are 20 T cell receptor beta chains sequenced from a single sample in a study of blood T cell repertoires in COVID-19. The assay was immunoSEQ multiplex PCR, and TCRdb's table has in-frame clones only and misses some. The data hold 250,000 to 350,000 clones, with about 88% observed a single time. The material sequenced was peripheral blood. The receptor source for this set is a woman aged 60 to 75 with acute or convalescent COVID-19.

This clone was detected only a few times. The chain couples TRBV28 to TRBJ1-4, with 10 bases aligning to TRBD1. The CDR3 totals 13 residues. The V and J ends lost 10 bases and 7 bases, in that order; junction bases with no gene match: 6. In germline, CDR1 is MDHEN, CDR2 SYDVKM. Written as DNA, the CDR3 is TGTGCCACCCGGACAGGGGGTGTTGAAAAACTGTTTTTT. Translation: CATRTGGVEKLFF.

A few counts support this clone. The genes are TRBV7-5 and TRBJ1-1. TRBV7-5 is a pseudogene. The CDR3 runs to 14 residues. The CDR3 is CVRSLVVRGTEAFF. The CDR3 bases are TGTGTCAGAAGCTTAGTGGTTAGAGGGACTGAAGCTTTCTTT.

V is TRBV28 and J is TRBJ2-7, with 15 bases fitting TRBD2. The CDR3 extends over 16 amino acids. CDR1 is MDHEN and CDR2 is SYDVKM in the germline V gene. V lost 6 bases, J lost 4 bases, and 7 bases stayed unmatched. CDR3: CASSYPGLAGGYEQYF. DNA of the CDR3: TGTGCCAGCAGCTACCCCGGACTAGCGGGAGGGTACGAGCAGTACTTC.

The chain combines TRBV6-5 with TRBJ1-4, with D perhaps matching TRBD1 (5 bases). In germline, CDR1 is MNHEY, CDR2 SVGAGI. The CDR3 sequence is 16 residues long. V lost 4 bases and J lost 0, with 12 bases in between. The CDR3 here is CASSFEYRSTNEKLFF. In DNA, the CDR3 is TGTGCCAGCAGTTTTGAATACAGGTCAACTAATGAAAAACTGTTTTTT.

The CDR3 DNA sequence: TGTGCCAGCAGCGCTAATCGAGGCTACACCTTC. Translating gives CASSANRGYTF. This chain links TRBV6-2 or TRBV6-3 with TRBJ1-2; D gene ambiguous. V lost 6 bases and J 8 bases, leaving 10 bases between the germline ends. The CDR3 runs 11 residues. Germline V gene lookup returns CDR1 MNHEY and CDR2 SVGEGT.

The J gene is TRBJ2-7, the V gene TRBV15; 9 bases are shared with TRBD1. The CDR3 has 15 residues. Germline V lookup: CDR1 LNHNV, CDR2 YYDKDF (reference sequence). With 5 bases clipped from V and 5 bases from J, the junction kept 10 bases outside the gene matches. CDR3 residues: CATSPPAGQGNEQYF. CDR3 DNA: TGTGCCACCAGCCCCCCCGCCGGACAGGGGAACGAGCAGTACTTC.

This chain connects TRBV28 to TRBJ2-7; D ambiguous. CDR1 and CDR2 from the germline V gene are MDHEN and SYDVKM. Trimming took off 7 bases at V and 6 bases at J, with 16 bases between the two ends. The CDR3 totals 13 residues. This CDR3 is CASIRGALGEQYF. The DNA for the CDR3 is TGTGCCAGCATCCGAGGAGCTTTGGGCGAGCAGTACTTC.

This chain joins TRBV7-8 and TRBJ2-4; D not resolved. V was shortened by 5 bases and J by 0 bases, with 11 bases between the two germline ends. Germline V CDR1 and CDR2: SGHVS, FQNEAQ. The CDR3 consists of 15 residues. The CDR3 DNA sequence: TGTGCCAGCAGCCCGCCAGGTCTAGCCAAAAACATTCAGTACTTC. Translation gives CASSPPGLAKNIQYF.

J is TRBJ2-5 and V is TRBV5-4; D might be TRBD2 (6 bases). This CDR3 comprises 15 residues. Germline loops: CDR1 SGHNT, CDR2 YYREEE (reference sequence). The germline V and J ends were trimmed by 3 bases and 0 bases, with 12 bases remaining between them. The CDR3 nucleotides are TGTGCCAGCAGCTGGGAAGGGACTGACCAAGAGACCCAGTACTTC. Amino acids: CASSWEGTDQETQYF.

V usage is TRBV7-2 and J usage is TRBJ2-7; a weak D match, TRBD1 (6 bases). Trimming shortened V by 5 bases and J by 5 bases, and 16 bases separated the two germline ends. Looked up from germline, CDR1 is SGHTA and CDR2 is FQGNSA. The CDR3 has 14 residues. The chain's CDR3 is CASSEQQGHNEQYF. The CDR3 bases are TGTGCCAGCAGCGAACAGCAGGGGCACAACGAGCAGTACTTC.

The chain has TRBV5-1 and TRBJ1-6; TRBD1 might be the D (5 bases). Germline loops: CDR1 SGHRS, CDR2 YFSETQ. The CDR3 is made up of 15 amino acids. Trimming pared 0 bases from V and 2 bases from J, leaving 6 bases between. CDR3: CASSLEQAYNSPLHF. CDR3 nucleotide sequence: TGCGCCAGCAGCTTGGAACAGGCCTATAATTCACCCCTCCACTTT. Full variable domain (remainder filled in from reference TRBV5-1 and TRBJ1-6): KAGVTQTPRYLIKTRGQQVTLSCSPISGHRSVSWYQQTPGQGLQFLFEYFSETQRNKGNFPGRFSGRQFSNSRSEMNVSTLELGDSALYLCASSLEQAYNSPLHFGNGTRLTVT.

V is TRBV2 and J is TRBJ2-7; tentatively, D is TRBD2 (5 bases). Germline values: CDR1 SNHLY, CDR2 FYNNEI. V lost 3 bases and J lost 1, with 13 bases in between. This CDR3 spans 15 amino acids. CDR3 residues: CASSEEENFSYEQYF. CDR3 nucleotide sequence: TGTGCCAGCAGTGAGGAGGAGAATTTTTCCTACGAGCAGTACTTC.

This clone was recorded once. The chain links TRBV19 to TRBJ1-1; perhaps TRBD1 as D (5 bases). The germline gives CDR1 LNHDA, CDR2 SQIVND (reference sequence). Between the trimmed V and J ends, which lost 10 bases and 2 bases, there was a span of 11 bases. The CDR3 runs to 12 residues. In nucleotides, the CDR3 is TGTGCCACAGGGAGGAGTAACACTGAAGCTTTCTTT. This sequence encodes CATGRSNTEAFF.

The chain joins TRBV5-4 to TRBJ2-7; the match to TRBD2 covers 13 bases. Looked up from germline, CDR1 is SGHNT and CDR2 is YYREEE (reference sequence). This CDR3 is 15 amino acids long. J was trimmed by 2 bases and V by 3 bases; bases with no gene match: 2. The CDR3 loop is CASSYGTSGAYEQYF. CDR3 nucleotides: TGTGCCAGCAGCTACGGGACTAGCGGGGCCTACGAGCAGTACTTC.

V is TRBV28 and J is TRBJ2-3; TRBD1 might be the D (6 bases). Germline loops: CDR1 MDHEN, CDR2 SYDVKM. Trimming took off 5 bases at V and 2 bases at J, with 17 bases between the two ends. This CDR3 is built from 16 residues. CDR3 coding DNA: TGTGCCAGCAGTCTACCCGGGCAGGGGAACACAGATACGCAGTATTTT. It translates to CASSLPGQGNTDTQYF.

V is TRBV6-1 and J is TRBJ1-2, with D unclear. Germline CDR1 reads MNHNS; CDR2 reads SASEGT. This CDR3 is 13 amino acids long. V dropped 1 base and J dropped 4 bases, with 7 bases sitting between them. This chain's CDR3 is CASSEVRFYGYTF. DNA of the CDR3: TGTGCCAGCAGTGAAGTCAGATTCTATGGCTACACCTTC.

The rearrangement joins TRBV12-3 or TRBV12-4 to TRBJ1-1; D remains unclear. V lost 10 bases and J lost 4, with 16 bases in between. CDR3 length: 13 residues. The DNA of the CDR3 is TGTGCCACCTCGGCAATCCCGGGCACTGAAGCTTTCTTT. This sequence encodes CATSAIPGTEAFF.

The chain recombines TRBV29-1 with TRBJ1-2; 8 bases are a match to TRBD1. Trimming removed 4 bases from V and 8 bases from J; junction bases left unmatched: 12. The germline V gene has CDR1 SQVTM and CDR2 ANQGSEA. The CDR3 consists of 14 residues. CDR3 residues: CSVVPGQGAPGYTF. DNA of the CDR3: TGCAGCGTTGTCCCCGGACAGGGCGCCCCCGGCTACACCTTC.

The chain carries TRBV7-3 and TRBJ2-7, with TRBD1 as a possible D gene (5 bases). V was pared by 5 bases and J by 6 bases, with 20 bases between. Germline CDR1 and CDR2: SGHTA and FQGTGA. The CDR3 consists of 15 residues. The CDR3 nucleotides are TGTGCCAGCAGCCTCCCGCGGCAGGGAAACGGCGAGCAGTACTTC. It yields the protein CASSLPRQGNGEQYF. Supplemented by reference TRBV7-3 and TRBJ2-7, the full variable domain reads GAGVSQTPSNKVTEKGKYVELRCDPISGHTALYWYRQSLGQGPEFLIYFQGTGAADDSGLPNDRFFAVRPEGSVSTLKIQRTERGDSAVYLCASSLPRQGNGEQYFGPGTRLTVT.

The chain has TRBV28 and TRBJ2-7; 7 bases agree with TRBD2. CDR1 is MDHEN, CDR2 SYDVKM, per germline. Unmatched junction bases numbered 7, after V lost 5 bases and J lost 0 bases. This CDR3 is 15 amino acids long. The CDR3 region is CASSRPRDYSYEQYF. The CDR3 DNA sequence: TGTGCCAGCAGTCGACCACGGGACTACTCCTACGAGCAGTACTTC. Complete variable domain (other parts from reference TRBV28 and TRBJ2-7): DVKVTQSSRYLVKRTGEKVFLECVQDMDHENMFWYRQDPGLGLRLIYFSYDVKMKEKGDIPEGYSVSREKKERFSLILESASTNQTSMYLCASSRPRDYSYEQYFGPGTRLTVT.